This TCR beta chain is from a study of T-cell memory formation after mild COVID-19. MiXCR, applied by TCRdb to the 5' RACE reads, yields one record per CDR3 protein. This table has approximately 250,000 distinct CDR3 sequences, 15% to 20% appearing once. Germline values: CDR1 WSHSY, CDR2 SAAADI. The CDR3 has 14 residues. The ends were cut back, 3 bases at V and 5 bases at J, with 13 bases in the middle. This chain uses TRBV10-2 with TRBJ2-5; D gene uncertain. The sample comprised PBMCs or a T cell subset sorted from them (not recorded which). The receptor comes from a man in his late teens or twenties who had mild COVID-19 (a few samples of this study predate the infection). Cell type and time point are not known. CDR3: CASSEVVSTETQYF. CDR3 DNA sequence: TGCGCCAGCAGTGAAGTGGTCAGTACGGAGACCCAGTACTTC.